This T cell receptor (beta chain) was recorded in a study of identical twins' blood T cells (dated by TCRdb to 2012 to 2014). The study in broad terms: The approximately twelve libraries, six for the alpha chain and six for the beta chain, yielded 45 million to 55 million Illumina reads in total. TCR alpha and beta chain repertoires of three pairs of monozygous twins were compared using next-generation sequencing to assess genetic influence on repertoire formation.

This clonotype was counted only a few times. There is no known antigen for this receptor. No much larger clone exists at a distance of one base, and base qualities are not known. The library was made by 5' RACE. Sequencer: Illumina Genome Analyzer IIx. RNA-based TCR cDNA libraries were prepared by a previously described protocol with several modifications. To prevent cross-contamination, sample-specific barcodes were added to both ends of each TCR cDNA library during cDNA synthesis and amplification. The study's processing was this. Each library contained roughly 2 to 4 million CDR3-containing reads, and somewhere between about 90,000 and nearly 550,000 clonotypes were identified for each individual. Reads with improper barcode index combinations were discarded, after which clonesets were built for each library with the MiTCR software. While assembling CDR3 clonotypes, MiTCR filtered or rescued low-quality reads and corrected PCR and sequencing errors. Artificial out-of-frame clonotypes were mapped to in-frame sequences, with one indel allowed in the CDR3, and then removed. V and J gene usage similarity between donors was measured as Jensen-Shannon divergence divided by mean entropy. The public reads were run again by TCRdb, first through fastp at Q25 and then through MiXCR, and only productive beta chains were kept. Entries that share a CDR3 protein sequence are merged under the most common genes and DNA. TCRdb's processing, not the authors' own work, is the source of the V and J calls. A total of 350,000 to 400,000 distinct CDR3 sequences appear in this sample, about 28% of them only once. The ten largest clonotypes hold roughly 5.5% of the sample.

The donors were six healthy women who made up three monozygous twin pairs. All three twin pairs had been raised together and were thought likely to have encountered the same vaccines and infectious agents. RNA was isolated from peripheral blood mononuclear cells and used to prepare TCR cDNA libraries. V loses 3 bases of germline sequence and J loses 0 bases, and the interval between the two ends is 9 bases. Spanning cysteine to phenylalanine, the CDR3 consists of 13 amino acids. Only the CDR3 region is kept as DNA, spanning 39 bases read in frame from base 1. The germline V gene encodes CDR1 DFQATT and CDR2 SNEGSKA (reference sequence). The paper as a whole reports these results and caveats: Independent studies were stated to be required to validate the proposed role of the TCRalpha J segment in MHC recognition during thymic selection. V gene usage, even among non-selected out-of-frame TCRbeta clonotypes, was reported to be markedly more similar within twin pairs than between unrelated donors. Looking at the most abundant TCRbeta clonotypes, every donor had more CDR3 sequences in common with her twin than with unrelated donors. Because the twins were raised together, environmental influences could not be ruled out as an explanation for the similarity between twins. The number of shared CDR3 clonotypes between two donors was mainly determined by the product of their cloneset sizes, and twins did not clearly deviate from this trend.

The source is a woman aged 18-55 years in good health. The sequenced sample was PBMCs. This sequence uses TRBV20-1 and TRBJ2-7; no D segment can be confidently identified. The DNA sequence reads TGCAGTGCTAGGGGCAGATTCTCCTACGAGCAGTACTTC. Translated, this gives CSARGRFSYEQYF.